The rows below give T cell receptor beta chains drawn from one sample of a study of blood T cells in healthy people across ages. TCRdb fed the 5' RACE reads into MiXCR, producing one record per CDR3 protein. The sample includes about 1.1 million distinct CDR3 sequences, roughly two fifths of them seen just once. Sequencing input: blood. The receptors here all came from a man aged 18 to 30 in good health. The CDR3 runs from the conserved cysteine through the conserved F or W. Fields, in order: D gene, J gene, clone size, V gene, CDR3 DNA, CDR3 protein. A D gene is named only where the DNA matches it firmly. Where a row states a size, it is once, few, many or the class of an expanded clone; other rows omit it.

. | TRBJ1-1 | . | TRBV6-5 | TGTGCCAGCAGTTGGAACCAGGGAAGGGGAACTGAAGCTTTCTTT | CASSWNQGRGTEAFF
TRBD1 | TRBJ1-1 | few | TRBV12-3/TRBV12-4 | TGTGCCAGCAGTTTATATTCAGGGGGCACTGAAGCTTTCTTT | CASSLYSGGTEAFF
. | TRBJ1-6 | . | TRBV6-6 | TGTGCCAGCAGTTACTCCCTACTATATGATTCACCCCTCCACTTT | CASSYSLLYDSPLHF
TRBD2 | TRBJ2-1 | . | TRBV20-1 | TGCAGTGCTAGAGGACTAGCGGAAAGCTCCTACAATGAGCAGTTCTTC | CSARGLAESSYNEQFF
. | TRBJ1-2 | . | TRBV14 | TGTGCCAGCAGCCAAACGGCGATCCCCTTGAAGGGCTACACCTTC | CASSQTAIPLKGYTF
TRBD2 | TRBJ2-4 | . | TRBV5-5 | TGTGCCAGCAGCCGGGGGGAAGTCAAAAACATTCAGTACTTC | CASSRGEVKNIQYF
TRBD1 | TRBJ2-3 | many | TRBV2 | TGTGCCAGCAGCCCCGGGACAGGGTCCACAGATACGCAGTATTTT | CASSPGTGSTDTQYF
TRBD2 | TRBJ2-1 | . | TRBV10-3 | TGTGCCATCGGGCCTAGCGGGGGGGCCTATGAGCAGTTCTTC | CAIGPSGGAYEQFF
. | TRBJ2-1 | . | TRBV9 | TGTGCCAGCAGCCAACAGGGCTTAACCTCCTACAATGAGCAGTTCTTC | CASSQQGLTSYNEQFF
. | TRBJ2-1 | . | TRBV7-9 | TGTGCCAGCAGCTCGCAGCATTCCCACAATGAGCAGTTCTTC | CASSSQHSHNEQFF
TRBD2 | TRBJ2-3 | few | TRBV10-3 | TGTGCCCTCTCTAGCGGGGGGACAGATACGCAGTATTTT | CALSSGGTDTQYF
TRBD2 | TRBJ2-1 | . | TRBV2 | TGTGCCAGCCGTGCCCCCGGACTAGTTTTGAATGAGCAGTTCTTC | CASRAPGLVLNEQFF
. | TRBJ2-3 | few | TRBV28 | TGTGCCAGCCCCCCAACGGGGGCCAGCACAGATACGCAGTATTTT | CASPPTGASTDTQYF
TRBD2 | TRBJ2-3 | few | TRBV20-1 | TGCAGTGCTAGAGGGGGACTAGCGGGGGGGCAAGGCACAGATACGCAGTATTTT | CSARGGLAGGQGTDTQYF
. | TRBJ2-7 | few | TRBV9 | TGTGCCAGCAGCGTAGGTGGTGGCAGATCCTACGAGCAGTACTTC | CASSVGGGRSYEQYF
. | TRBJ2-7 | once | TRBV20-1 | TGCAGTGCAGAAGCCTCCGGGAATGAGCAGTACTTC | CSAEASGNEQYF
TRBD1 | TRBJ1-2 | few | TRBV14 | TGTGCCAGCAGCCTTACAGGGGGCGGATATGACGGCTACACCTTC | CASSLTGGGYDGYTF
. | TRBJ2-1 | . | TRBV20-1 | TGCAGCGTTAGCAGGGACTCCTACAATGAGCAGTTCTTC | CSVSRDSYNEQFF
. | TRBJ2-1 | . | TRBV10-3 | TGTGCCATCAGTGAGTCGCGGACAATCAATGAGCAGTTCTTC | CAISESRTINEQFF
. | TRBJ2-3 | few | TRBV13 | TGTGCCAGCAGCTTCGGACTCGGTTCAGATACGCAGTATTTT | CASSFGLGSDTQYF
TRBD2 | TRBJ2-1 | . | TRBV20-1 | TGCAGTGCGGCGGGGGACTCCTGCAATGAGCAGTTCTTC | CSAAGDSCNEQFF
. | TRBJ2-3 | . | TRBV10-3 | TGTGCCATCAGTAGAGGGATGGACACAGATACGCAGTATTTT | CAISRGMDTDTQYF
TRBD1 | TRBJ2-4 | many | TRBV6-2/TRBV6-3 | TGTGCCAGCACTCATGGCGTGGGACAGCTAGCCAAAAACATTCAGTACTTC | CASTHGVGQLAKNIQYF
TRBD1 | TRBJ1-6 | few | TRBV20-1 | TGCAGTGCTAACTCGGACAGGGACTATTCACCCCTCCACTTT | CSANSDRDYSPLHF
. | TRBJ1-4 | few | TRBV28 | TGTGCCAGCAGGGCCTCGGCTAATGAAAAACTGTTTTTT | CASRASANEKLFF
. | TRBJ1-2 | . | TRBV9 | TGTGCCAGCAGCGCCTCACAGGATGACTATGGCTACACCTTC | CASSASQDDYGYTF
TRBD2 | TRBJ2-4 | . | TRBV13 | TGTGCCAGCAGCCATGGACTAGCGGGGGGGAAAAACATTCAGTACTTC | CASSHGLAGGKNIQYF
. | TRBJ1-1 | few | TRBV28 | TGTGCCAGCAGTCAACAGGCGATGAACACTGAAGCTTTCTTT | CASSQQAMNTEAFF
. | TRBJ1-2 | many | TRBV5-1 | TGCGCCAGCAGCTTGGGATCAGGATCGTATGGCTACACCTTC | CASSLGSGSYGYTF
. | TRBJ1-2 | few | TRBV20-1 | TGCAGTGCTAGAGCTCCGGGACACCACTATGGCTACACCTTC | CSARAPGHHYGYTF
. | TRBJ2-7 | . | TRBV12-3/TRBV12-4 | TGTGCCAGCGGGAGGGGGTTTATCTACGAGCAGTACTTC | CASGRGFIYEQYF
. | TRBJ2-7 | few | TRBV29-1 | TGCAGCGTTACCTATATCGGAGGGAAAACCTACAATGAGCAGTACTTC | CSVTYIGGKTYNEQYF
. | TRBJ1-2 | few | TRBV7-9 | TGTGCCAGCAGTTGGCAGGGGAACTATGGCTACACCTTC | CASSWQGNYGYTF
. | TRBJ2-1 | few | TRBV20-1 | TGCAGTGCTAGAGTTATTCGAGGGGATCCCTACAATGAGCAGTTCTTC | CSARVIRGDPYNEQFF
. | TRBJ2-5 | . | TRBV20-1 | TGCAGTGCTAGATCCGGGGAGGGGGCGTCAGAGACCCAGTACTTC | CSARSGEGASETQYF
. | TRBJ2-7 | . | TRBV4-1 | TGCGCCAGCAGCCAAGGGCCTCAGGGGGGGTTTGGGCTCAATGAGCAGTACTTC | CASSQGPQGGFGLNEQYF
TRBD2 | TRBJ2-3 | once | TRBV4-1 | TGCGCCAGCATCCGAGGAGGGACTAGCGTAACAACAGATACGCAGTATTTT | CASIRGGTSVTTDTQYF
TRBD1 | TRBJ2-7 | few | TRBV6-1 | TGTGCCAGCAGTGCGAGACAGGGGCGAACCTACGAGCAGTACTTC | CASSARQGRTYEQYF
. | TRBJ1-1 | . | TRBV28 | TGTGCCAGCAGCCCTCAAATCCGGGTCACTGAAGCTTTCTTT | CASSPQIRVTEAFF
. | TRBJ1-3 | . | TRBV4-1 | TGCGCCAGCAGCCAAGATCAAGGGTACGGAAACACCATATATTTT | CASSQDQGYGNTIYF
. | TRBJ1-5 | . | TRBV2 | TGTGCCAGCCAGGTAGATAGCAATCAGCCCCAGCATTTT | CASQVDSNQPQHF
TRBD1 | TRBJ1-2 | few | TRBV20-1 | TGCAGTGCCAAAAACCAGGGACAGGGGGCTGGTGGCTACACCTTC | CSAKNQGQGAGGYTF